Each of the 2 T cell receptor beta chains below was sequenced from the same sample in a study of CD8 T cells in Susac syndrome (dated by TCRdb to the late 2010s). The library was obtained by the immunoSEQ multiplex PCR assay. RNA was extracted with the RNeasy kit and roughly 0.5 to 1 ug was reverse transcribed using random hexamers. The public reads were reanalyzed by TCRdb: fastp trimming at Q25, MiXCR alignment, in-frame beta chains only. Every distinct CDR3 protein forms one entry, paired with its most common genes and DNA. In this sample the table shows approximately 100,000 distinct CDR3 sequences, roughly 95% of which occur a single time. Approximately 0.093% of the sample is in the top ten clones. The sequenced sample was CD4+ T cells from PBMCs. The receptors shown here come from a human donor in good health.

Only a few counts were recorded for this clonotype. In DNA form, the CDR3 reads TGTGCCAGCAGCTTGGATGGGACCGGGGAGCTGTTTTTT. The encoded protein is CASSLDGTGELFF. The chain carries TRBV7-2 and TRBJ2-2; D remains ambiguous. This CDR3 contains 13 residues. Germline assignment: CDR1 SGHTA and CDR2 FQGNSA. Trimming left V 3 bases short and J 5 bases short, with 7 bases between.

This clonotype was counted once. The gene calls are TRBV25-1 and TRBJ2-5; no firm D call. Germline V gene lookup returns CDR1 MGHDK and CDR2 SYGVNS. The V gene lost 3 bases and the J gene lost 2 bases, with 16 bases spanning the gap. The CDR3 has 16 residues. The CDR3 loop is CASSERSHGKQETQYF. The DNA for the CDR3 is TGTGCCAGCAGTGAGAGGTCCCATGGAAAACAAGAGACCCAGTACTTC.